The 3 T cell receptor beta chains below were found in one sample sequenced in a study of blood T cell repertoires in COVID-19. Measured with immunoSEQ multiplex PCR; TCRdb has only the in-frame clones, and not every one. This table holds roughly 100,000 clones, about 84% found once. The source material was peripheral blood. The receptors were sampled from an older woman with acute or convalescent COVID-19.

V and J are TRBV4-2 and TRBJ2-2; D is undetermined. The CDR3 is made up of 14 amino acids. Germline assignment: CDR1 LGHNA and CDR2 YNFKEQ. Trimming stripped 0 bases from V and 5 bases from J, with 7 bases between. Here the CDR3 DNA reads TGTGCCAGCAGCCAAGATTCCGGGACCGGGGAGCTGTTTTTT. Protein: CASSQDSGTGELFF.

This chain joins TRBV19 and TRBJ2-3, with D perhaps matching TRBD1 (5 bases). The CDR3 contains 14 residues. V was clipped by 4 bases and J by 2 bases, with 10 bases between them. CDR1 LNHDA and CDR2 SQIVND come from the germline V gene (reference sequence). CDR3 nucleotide sequence: TGTGCCAGTAGTAAACAGGTCAACACAGATACGCAGTATTTT. Its protein product is CASSKQVNTDTQYF.

This rearrangement joins TRBV12-2 to TRBJ1-5. TRBV12-2 constitutes a pseudogene. CDR3 length equals 13 residues. The CDR3 loop reads CARGADDYQPQHF. The CDR3 coding sequence is TGTGCAAGGGGAGCGGACGATTATCAGCCCCAGCATTTT.